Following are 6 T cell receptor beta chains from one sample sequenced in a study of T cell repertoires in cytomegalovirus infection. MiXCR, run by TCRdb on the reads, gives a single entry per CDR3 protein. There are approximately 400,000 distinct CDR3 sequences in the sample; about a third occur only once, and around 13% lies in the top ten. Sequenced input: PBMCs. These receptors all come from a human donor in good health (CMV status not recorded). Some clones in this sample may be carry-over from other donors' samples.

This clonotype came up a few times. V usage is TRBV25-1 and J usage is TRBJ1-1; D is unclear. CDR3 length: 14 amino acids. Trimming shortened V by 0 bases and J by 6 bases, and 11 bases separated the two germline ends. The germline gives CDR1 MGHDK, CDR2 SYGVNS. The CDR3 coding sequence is TGTGCCAGCAGTGAATATATCATTGGGTCTGAAGCTTTCTTT. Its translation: CASSEYIIGSEAFF.

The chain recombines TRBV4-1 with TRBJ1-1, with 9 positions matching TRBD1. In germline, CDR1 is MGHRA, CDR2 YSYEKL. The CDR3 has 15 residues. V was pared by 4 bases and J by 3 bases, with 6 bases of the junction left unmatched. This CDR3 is CASSPGGQGYTEAFF. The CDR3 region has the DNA TGCGCCAGCAGCCCTGGGGGACAGGGCTACACTGAAGCTTTCTTT.

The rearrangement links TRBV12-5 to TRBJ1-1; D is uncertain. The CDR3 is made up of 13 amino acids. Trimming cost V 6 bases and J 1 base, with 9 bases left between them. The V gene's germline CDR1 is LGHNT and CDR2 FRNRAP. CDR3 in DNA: TGTGCTAGTGGCCGGCATACGAACACTGAAGCTTTCTTT. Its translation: CASGRHTNTEAFF.

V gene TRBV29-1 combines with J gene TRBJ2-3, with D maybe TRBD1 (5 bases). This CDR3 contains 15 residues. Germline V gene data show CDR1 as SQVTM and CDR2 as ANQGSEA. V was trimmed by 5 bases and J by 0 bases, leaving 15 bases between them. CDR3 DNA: TGCAGCGTTTCGCCCACAGGCCTCAGCACAGATACGCAGTATTTT. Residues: CSVSPTGLSTDTQYF.

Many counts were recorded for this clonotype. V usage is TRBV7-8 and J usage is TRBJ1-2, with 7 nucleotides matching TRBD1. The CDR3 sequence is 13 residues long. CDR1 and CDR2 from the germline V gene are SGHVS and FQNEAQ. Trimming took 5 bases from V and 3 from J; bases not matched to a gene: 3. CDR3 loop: CASSHTGDYGYTF. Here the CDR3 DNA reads TGTGCCAGCAGCCATACAGGGGACTATGGCTACACCTTC.

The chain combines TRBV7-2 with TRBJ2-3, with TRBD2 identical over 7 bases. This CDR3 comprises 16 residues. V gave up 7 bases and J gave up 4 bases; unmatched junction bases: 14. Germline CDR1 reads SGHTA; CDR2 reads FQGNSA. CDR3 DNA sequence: TGTGCCAGCATAGCGAAACTAGCGAGCGGGCCAGATACGCAGTATTTT. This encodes CASIAKLASGPDTQYF.